The subject of this entry is one TCR beta chain. The sample comes from a study of shared clonotypes between healthy human individuals. Overall study context: The donors, a couple of women and a few men, were aged 18 to 49.

The data were produced by immunoSEQ multiplex PCR, yet TCRdb's version contains in-frame clones alone and is incomplete. This table has over a million clones, 75% to 85% appearing once. This CDR3 has 14 amino acids. The V and J ends lost 5 bases and 3 bases respectively, with 13 bases between them. Looked up from germline, CDR1 is KGHSH and CDR2 is LQKENI. The TCR sequence derives from a man younger than 35 in good health. Some clones in this sample may be carry-over from other donors' samples. Input material: memory CD4+ T cells from PBMCs. Subset denoted: CD45RA-negative fraction. The chain combines TRBV18 with TRBJ1-1; D is unresolved. CDR3 amino acids: CASSIRRGDTEAFF. CDR3 bases: TGTGCCAGCTCAATTAGGCGGGGAGACACTGAAGCTTTCTTT. Full variable domain (missing parts from reference TRBV18 and TRBJ1-1): NAGVMQNPRHLVRRRGQEARLRCSPMKGHSHVYWYRQLPEEGLKFMVYLQKENIIDESGMPKERFSAEFPKEGPSILRIQQVVRGDSAAYFCASSIRRGDTEAFFGQGTRLTVV.